This T cell receptor beta chain was captured by sequencing in a study of cytomegalovirus exposure and HLA in healthy donors. Overall study context: Unique TCRs from HLA-typed donors, 80 million to 90 million of them, were held in an early data release. Whole-study results and caveats: Using a false discovery rate of 0.05, a later analysis showed that 16,000 or so TCR beta sequences were associated with HLA alleles. A later analysis found common viral pathogens apparently linked to several of the most significant clusters.

The trim removed 4 bases at V and 2 bases at J, leaving 11 bases unmatched. This CDR3 has 17 amino acids. Germline CDR1 reads MGHRA; CDR2 reads YSYEKL. Remarks on this clone: Its matching antigen is unknown.

Use of 60 Vbeta and 13 Jbeta primers characterized the PCR. TCRdb keeps only in-frame clones here, not all; method: immunoSEQ multiplex PCR. This sample carries 140,000 to 150,000 clones, around 78% of them seen once, and the ten largest clones take 1.5% to 2%. The origin of this receptor is a woman younger than 30 in good health and CMV-seronegative. The V and J genes are TRBV4-1 and TRBJ2-5; 9 positions agree with TRBD2. The sample consisted of PBMCs. In DNA, the CDR3 is TGCGCCAGCAGCCCCCGGGCTAGCGGGAAGCTTCAAGAGACCCAGTACTTC. This encodes CASSPRASGKLQETQYF.